The text below deals with one T cell receptor beta chain. Its target is unknown. A much larger clone lies a single base off, so this may be a read error. The missing conserved phenylalanine or tryptophan at the end of this CDR3 makes a read error likely. From germline, CDR1 is MNHEY and CDR2 SVGAGI. Trimming cost V 5 bases and J 0 bases; bases outside gene matches: 4. The CDR3 covers 15 residues. Samples came from axillary lymph nodes draining the breast cancer. TCRdb re-analysed the multiplex PCR reads in MiXCR, keeping a single row per CDR3 protein. The sample carries 200,000 or so distinct CDR3 sequences, 31% recorded once. The data were taken from a study of breast tumors, draining lymph nodes, adjacent tissues. Overall study results and limits: Data fit most tumor T cells coming from lymph node, expanding in tumor. That most tumor T cells come from lymph nodes remained unproven. Tumor repertoires ranked between lymph nodes and nontumor tissue in diversity, with V and J gene preferences. Tumor and nontumor repertoires were significantly more similar in luminal-like than in basal-like breast cancer.

V is TRBV6-5 and J is TRBJ2-7, with 10 bases that match TRBD2. Sequencing was carried out using axillary lymph node tissue. The origin of this receptor is a female donor with breast cancer. Some clones in this sample may be carry-over from other donors' samples. The CDR3 loop is CASSGGLAASYEQYS. The CDR3 DNA follows: TGTGCCAGCAGTGGTGGACTAGCGGCCTCCTACGAGCAGTACTCC.